This T cell receptor (beta chain) was recovered during a study of identical twins. In germline, CDR1 is SEHNR, CDR2 FQNEAQ (reference sequence). This CDR3 spans 15 amino acids. The junction had 6 bases not matched to a gene; V was cut back by 5 bases and J by 1 base. TCRdb used MiXCR to reprocess the 5' RACE reads, holding one entry per CDR3 protein. The sample carries hundreds of thousands of distinct CDR3 sequences, 18% recorded once. Notes on the study in general: Alpha sequences that were out-of-frame and twin-shared showed an excess of low generation probability. Cord blood beta clonotypes that were abundant carried fewer insertions, and memory repertoires showed no such trend.

This clonotype was seen many times. Its antigen is still unknown. These data were also reused for a study on T cells expressing NK-cell markers. This second study notes: Researchers got TCR beta repertoires out of sorted CD3+CD56+NKG2C+, CD3+CD56+NKG2C- and CD3+CD56-NKG2C+ T cells. In about six donors, dominant CD3+CD56+NKG2C+ clones formed about 1.0-7.5% of CD8+ cells.

Sequenced input: PBMCs. The genes are TRBV7-9 and TRBJ2-7; 9 bases map to TRBD1. The origin of this receptor is a woman aged 18-29 years in good health. For the CDR3, the DNA is TGTGCCAGCAGCGGCACCGGGACAGGGTCCTACGAGCAGTACTTC. Protein product: CASSGTGTGSYEQYF.